This T cell receptor (beta chain) was sequenced during a study of technical replicates of blood from a handful of donors. Profiled with immunoSEQ multiplex PCR; TCRdb holds only in-frame clones, not every one. The sample lists tens of thousands of clones, around 93% occurring once. The sample comprised T cells isolated from PBMCs. This sequence was found in a human donor in good health.

This chain's CDR3 is CASSPRLEGYDQPQHF. Written as DNA, the CDR3 is TGTGCCAGTAGTCCCCGGTTGGAGGGGTACGATCAGCCCCAGCATTTT. The chain employs TRBV19 and TRBJ1-5, with a possible D match to TRBD1 (5 bases). This CDR3 is built from 16 residues. CDR1 LNHDA and CDR2 SQIVND come from the germline V gene (reference sequence). V dropped 5 bases and J dropped 5 bases, with 19 bases sitting between them.